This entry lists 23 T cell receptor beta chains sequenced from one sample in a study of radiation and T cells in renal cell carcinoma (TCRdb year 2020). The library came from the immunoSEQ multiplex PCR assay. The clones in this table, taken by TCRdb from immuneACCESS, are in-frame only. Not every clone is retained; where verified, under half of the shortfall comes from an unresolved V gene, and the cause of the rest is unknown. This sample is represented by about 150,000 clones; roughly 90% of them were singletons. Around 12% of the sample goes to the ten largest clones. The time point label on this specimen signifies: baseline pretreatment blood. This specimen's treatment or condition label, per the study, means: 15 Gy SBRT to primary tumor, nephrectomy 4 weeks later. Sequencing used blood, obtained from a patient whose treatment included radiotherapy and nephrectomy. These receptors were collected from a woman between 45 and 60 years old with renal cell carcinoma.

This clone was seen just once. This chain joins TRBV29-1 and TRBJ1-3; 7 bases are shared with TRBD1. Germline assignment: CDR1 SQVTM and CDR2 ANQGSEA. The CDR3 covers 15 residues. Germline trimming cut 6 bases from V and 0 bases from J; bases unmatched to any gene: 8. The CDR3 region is CSVLGQAASGNTIYF. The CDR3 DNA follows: TGCAGCGTCTTAGGACAGGCCGCCTCTGGAAACACCATATATTTT. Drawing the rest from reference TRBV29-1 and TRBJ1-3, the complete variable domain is SAVISQKPSRDICQRGTSLTIQCQVDSQVTMMFWYRQQPGQSLTLIATANQGSEATYESGFVIDKFPISRPNLTFSTLTVSNMSPEDSSIYLCSVLGQAASGNTIYFGEGSWLTVV.

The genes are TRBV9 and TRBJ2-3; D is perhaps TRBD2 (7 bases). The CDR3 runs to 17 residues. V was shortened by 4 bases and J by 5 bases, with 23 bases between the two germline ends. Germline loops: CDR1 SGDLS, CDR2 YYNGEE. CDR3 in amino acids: CASSTRGGPGHGDTQYF. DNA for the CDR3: TGTGCCAGCAGCACAAGGGGGGGGCCCGGCCATGGAGATACGCAGTATTTT. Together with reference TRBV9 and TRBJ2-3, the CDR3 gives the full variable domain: DSGVTQTPKHLITATGQRVTLRCSPRSGDLSVYWYQQSLDQGLQFLIQYYNGEERAKGNILERFSAQQFPDLHSELNLSSLELGDSALYFCASSTRGGPGHGDTQYFGPGTRLTVL.

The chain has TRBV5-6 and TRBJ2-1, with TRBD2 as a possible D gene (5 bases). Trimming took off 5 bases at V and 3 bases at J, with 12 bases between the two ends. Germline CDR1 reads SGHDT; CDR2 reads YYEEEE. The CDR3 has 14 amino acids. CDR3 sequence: CASSFRRFYNEQFF. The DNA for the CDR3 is TGTGCCAGCAGTTTTCGGAGGTTCTACAATGAGCAGTTCTTC.

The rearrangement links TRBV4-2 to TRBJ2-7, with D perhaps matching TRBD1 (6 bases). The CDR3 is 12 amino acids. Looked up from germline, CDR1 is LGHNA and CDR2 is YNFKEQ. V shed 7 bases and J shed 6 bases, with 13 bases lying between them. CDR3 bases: TGTGCCAGCATGACCAGCAGGGGCGAGCAGTACTTC. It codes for CASMTSRGEQYF.

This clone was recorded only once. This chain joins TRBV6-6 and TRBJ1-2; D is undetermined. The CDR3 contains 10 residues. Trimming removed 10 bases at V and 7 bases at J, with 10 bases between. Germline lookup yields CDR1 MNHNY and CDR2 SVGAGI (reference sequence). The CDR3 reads CATQRVGYTF. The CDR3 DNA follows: TGTGCCACTCAGAGGGTTGGCTACACCTTC.

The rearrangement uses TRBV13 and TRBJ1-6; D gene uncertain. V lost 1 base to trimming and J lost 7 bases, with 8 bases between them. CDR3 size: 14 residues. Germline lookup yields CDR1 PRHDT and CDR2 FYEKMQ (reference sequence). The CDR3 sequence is CASSLEPRNSPLHF. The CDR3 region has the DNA TGTGCCAGCAGCTTAGAACCCAGGAATTCACCCCTCCACTTT.

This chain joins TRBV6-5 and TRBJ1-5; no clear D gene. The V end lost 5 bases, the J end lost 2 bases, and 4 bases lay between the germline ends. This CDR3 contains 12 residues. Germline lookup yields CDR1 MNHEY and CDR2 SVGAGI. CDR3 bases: TGTGCCAGCAGTGTAGGCAATCAGCCCCAGCATTTT. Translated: CASSVGNQPQHF.

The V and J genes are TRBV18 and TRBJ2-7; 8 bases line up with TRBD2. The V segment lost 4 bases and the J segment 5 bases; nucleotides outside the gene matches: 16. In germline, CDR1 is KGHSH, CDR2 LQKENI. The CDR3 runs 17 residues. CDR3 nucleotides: TGTGCCAGCTCACGAAGCCCTCCCAGCGGGGGAAGCGACGAGCAGTACTTC. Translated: CASSRSPPSGGSDEQYF.

The DNA of the CDR3 is TGTGCCAGCAGCTTAGCGGTTGGGGAGCTGTTTTTT. Residues: CASSLAVGELFF. The chain couples TRBV7-6 to TRBJ2-2; D is uncertain. Per germline, CDR1 SGHVS and CDR2 FNYEAQ. Trimming took 0 bases from V and 8 from J, leaving 4 bases between them. CDR3 length: 12 residues.

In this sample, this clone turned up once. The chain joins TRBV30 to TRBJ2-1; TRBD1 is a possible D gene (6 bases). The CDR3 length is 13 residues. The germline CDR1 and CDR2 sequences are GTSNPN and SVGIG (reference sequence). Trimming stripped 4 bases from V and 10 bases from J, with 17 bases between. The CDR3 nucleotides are TGTGCCTGGACTGTACAGGGTATGAGCGAGCAGTTCTTC. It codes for CAWTVQGMSEQFF.

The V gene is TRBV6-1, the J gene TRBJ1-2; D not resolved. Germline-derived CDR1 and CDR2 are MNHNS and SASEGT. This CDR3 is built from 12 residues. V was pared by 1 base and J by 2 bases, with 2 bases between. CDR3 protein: CASSEGNYGYTF. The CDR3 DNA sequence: TGTGCCAGCAGTGAAGGAAACTATGGCTACACCTTC.

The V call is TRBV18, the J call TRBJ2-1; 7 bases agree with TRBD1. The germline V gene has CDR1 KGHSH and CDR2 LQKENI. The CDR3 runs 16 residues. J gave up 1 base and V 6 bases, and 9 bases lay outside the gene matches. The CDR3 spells CASSGRQGPSYNEQFF. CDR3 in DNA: TGTGCCAGCTCCGGAAGACAGGGACCTTCCTACAATGAGCAGTTCTTC.

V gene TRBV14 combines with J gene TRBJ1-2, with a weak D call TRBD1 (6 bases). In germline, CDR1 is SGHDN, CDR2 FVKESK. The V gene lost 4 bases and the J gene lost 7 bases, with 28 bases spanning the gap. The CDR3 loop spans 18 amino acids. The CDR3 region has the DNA TGTGCCAGCAGCCGGACAGTCTTACAGGTACGCTCGGCCAGTGGCTACACCTTC. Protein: CASSRTVLQVRSASGYTF. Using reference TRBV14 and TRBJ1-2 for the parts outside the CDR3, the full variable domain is EAGVTQFPSHSVIEKGQTVTLRCDPISGHDNLYWYRRVMGKEIKFLLHFVKESKQDESGMPNNRFLAERTGGTYSTLKVQPAELEDSGVYFCASSRTVLQVRSASGYTFGSGTRLTVV.

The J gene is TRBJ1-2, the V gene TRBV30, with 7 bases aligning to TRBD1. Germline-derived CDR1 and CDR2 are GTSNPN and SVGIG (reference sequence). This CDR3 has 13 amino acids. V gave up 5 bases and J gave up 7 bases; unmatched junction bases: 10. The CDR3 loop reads CAWDPYRGFGYTF. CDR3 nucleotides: TGTGCCTGGGACCCTTACAGGGGTTTTGGCTACACCTTC.

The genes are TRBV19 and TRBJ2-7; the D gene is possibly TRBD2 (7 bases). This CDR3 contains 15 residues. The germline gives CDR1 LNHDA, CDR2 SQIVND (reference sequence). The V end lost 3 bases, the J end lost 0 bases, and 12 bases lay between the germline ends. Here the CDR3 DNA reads TGTGCCAGTAGTATCGGCGGGGGCTCCTCCTACGAGCAGTACTTC. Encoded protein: CASSIGGGSSYEQYF.

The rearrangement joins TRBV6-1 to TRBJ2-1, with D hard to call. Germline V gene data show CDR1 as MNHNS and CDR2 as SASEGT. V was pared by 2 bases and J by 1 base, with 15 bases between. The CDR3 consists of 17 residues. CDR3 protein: CASSEPYNLSSYNEQFF. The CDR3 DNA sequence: TGTGCCAGCAGTGAACCCTACAACTTAAGTTCCTACAATGAGCAGTTCTTC.

This chain's CDR3 is CASSLVSYTGELFF. CDR3 DNA: TGCGCCAGCAGCTTGGTTTCTTACACCGGGGAGCTGTTTTTT. The J gene is TRBJ2-2, the V gene TRBV5-1; D gene ambiguous. CDR1 and CDR2 (germline): SGHRS, YFSETQ. V dropped 0 bases and J dropped 3 bases, with 6 bases sitting between them. The CDR3 sequence is 14 residues long.

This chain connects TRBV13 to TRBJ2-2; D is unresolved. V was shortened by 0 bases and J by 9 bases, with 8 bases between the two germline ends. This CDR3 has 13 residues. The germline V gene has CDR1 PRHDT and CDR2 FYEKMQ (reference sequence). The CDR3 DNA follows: TGTGCCAGCAGCTTAGGCCCTGGCAGGGAGCTGTTTTTT. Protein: CASSLGPGRELFF.

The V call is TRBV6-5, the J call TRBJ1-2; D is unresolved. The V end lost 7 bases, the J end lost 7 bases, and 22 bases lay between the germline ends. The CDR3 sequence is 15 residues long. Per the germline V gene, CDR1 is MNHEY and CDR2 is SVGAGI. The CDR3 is CASTPTLGMLGGYTF. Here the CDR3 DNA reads TGTGCCAGCACCCCGACCTTAGGGATGTTGGGTGGCTACACCTTC.

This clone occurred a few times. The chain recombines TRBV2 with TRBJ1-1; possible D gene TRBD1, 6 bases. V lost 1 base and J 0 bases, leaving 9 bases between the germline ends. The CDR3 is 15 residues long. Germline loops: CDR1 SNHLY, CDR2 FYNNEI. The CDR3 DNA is TGTGCCAGCAGTGAAGATCGGGGGCTGAACACTGAAGCTTTCTTT. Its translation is CASSEDRGLNTEAFF.

CDR3 residues: CASSLGGRNTIYF. The CDR3 region has the DNA TGTGCCAGCAGCTTGGGGGGCCGAAACACCATATATTTT. The chain is built from TRBV5-6 and TRBJ1-3; possible D gene TRBD1, 5 bases. The CDR3 contains 13 residues. V was clipped by 0 bases and J by 5 bases, with 6 bases between them. Germline V gene data show CDR1 as SGHDT and CDR2 as YYEEEE.

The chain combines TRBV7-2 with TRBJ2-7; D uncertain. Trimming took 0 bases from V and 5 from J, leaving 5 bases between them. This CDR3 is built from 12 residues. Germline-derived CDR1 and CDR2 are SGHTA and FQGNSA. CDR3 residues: CASSLALNEQYF. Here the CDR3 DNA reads TGTGCCAGCAGCTTAGCCCTCAACGAGCAGTACTTC.

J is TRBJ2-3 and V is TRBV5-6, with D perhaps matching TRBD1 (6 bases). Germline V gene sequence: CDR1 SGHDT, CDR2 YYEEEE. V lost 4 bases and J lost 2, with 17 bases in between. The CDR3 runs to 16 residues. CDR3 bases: TGTGCCAGCAGCCCTTTGGGGGCCGAAGACACAGATACGCAGTATTTT. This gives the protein CASSPLGAEDTDTQYF.